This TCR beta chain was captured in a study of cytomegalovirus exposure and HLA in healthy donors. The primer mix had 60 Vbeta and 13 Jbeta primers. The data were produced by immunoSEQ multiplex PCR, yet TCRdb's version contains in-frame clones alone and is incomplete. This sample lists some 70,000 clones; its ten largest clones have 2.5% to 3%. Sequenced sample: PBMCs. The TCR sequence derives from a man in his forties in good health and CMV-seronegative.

The CDR3 DNA reads as TGTGCCAGCAGTGTAGCCAGGGTTAATCAGCCCCAGCATTTT. Protein product: CASSVARVNQPQHF. The chain employs TRBV2 and TRBJ1-5; TRBD1 is a possible D gene (5 bases). Germline CDR1 SNHLY, CDR2 FYNNEI. The length of the CDR3 is 14 residues. Trimming cost V 4 bases and J 4 bases, with 11 bases left between them.